A selection of T cell receptor beta chains follows, all from one sample in a study of monozygotic twins with inflammatory bowel disease. With the 5' RACE reads reprocessed, TCRdb shows one record per CDR3 protein and no DNA. Its table records 200,000 to 250,000 distinct CDR3 sequences. Sequences were obtained from blood. The receptors stem from a human donor with ulcerative colitis or Crohn's disease, or a healthy co-twin of an affected twin (not recorded which). The CDR3 runs from the conserved cysteine through the conserved F or W.

TRBV5-1	TRBJ2-2	CASSLYSGPANTGELFF
TRBV7-8	TRBJ2-3	CASSPSGKDTQYF
TRBV2	TRBJ2-7	CASSETWLAIEQYF
TRBV28	TRBJ2-6	CASSLGISGANVLTF
TRBV24-1	TRBJ1-1	CATSDSRMGINGEAFF
TRBV5-1	TRBJ1-3	CASSDSGASGNTIYF
TRBV7-3	TRBJ1-5	CASSLTPGTNQPQHF
TRBV12-3/TRBV12-4	TRBJ1-6	CASSLGLWYSPLHF
TRBV7-2	TRBJ1-4	CASSLGGGGEKLFF
TRBV5-1	TRBJ2-2	CASSYNAGTGETGELFF
TRBV7-3	TRBJ2-3	CASSLDGRSDTQYF
TRBV6-2/TRBV6-3	TRBJ1-5	CASSYYWETGSNQPQHF
TRBV7-7	TRBJ2-2	CASSLGLYDGELFF
TRBV7-9	TRBJ2-1	CASSETGRKTYNEQFF
TRBV6-1	TRBJ1-4	CASTSGATNEKLFF
TRBV7-9	TRBJ2-4	CAGQGRGDIQYF
TRBV15	TRBJ2-1	CATSSGTRGIEQFF
TRBV7-2	TRBJ2-7	CASSLAPGYEQYF
TRBV12-3/TRBV12-4	TRBJ1-5	CASSLDRAGQPQHF
TRBV20-1	TRBJ1-2	CSAHRGRGYTF
TRBV7-9	TRBJ2-2	CASSLQTTNTGELFF
TRBV5-6	TRBJ2-2	CASSRQGPTGELFF
TRBV6-2/TRBV6-3	TRBJ2-7	CASRGLAGVPADEQYF
TRBV18	TRBJ2-5	CASSPRTVTVKETQYF
TRBV5-1	TRBJ1-2	CASSSGQGFIYGYTF
TRBV20-1	TRBJ2-7	CSARGGGAPYEQYF
TRBV7-9	TRBJ2-1	CASSSPLEDEQFF
TRBV18	TRBJ2-3	CASSQFIEDTQYF
TRBV4-3	TRBJ1-6	CASSQDGTAKNSPLHF
TRBV5-1	TRBJ2-2	CASSSSGGNTGELFF
TRBV5-5	TRBJ2-3	CASSLPGLSTDTQYF
TRBV28	TRBJ2-3	CASSLPPGVTDTQYF
TRBV7-6	TRBJ1-2	CASSLIGQGSAGGYTF
TRBV30	TRBJ1-2	CAWRRLDYGYTF
TRBV5-1	TRBJ2-5	CASSVGQGFKTQYF
TRBV14	TRBJ1-1	CASSLGAGTTEAFF
TRBV29-1	TRBJ2-2	CSVTGDREDTGELFF
TRBV29-1	TRBJ1-1	CSVRRTGEAFF
TRBV11-2	TRBJ1-4	CASSHLGTTNEKLFF
TRBV6-5	TRBJ1-1	CASSYGGSDTEAFF
TRBV5-1	TRBJ1-1	CASSLKPGQGLMNTEAFF
TRBV19	TRBJ2-7	CASSFGQREQYF
TRBV27	TRBJ1-2	CASSLSPGGPGYTF
TRBV20-1	TRBJ1-2	CSARPGRLNYGYTF
TRBV25-1	TRBJ1-1	CASRPETGGNTEAFF
TRBV7-2	TRBJ1-1	CASKSDRGNTEAFF
TRBV27	TRBJ1-2	CASSLSGGIGDYGYTF
TRBV7-2	TRBJ2-3	CASSLDWGLGTQYF
TRBV6-5	TRBJ2-1	CASQAASYNEQFF
TRBV5-1	TRBJ1-6	CASRPTGTANSPLHF
TRBV6-5	TRBJ2-5	CASSYSGGRETQYF
TRBV19	TRBJ1-2	CASSSYVEGYTF
TRBV6-6	TRBJ1-5	CASSPRRPDQPQHF
TRBV7-2	TRBJ2-2	CASRPDNTGELFF
TRBV5-4	TRBJ2-2	CASSFDRAGELFF
TRBV10-3	TRBJ1-1	CATTGQVNTEAFF
TRBV7-6	TRBJ2-5	CASSEGLAGETQYF
TRBV5-1	TRBJ1-6	CASRRTGGNSPLHF